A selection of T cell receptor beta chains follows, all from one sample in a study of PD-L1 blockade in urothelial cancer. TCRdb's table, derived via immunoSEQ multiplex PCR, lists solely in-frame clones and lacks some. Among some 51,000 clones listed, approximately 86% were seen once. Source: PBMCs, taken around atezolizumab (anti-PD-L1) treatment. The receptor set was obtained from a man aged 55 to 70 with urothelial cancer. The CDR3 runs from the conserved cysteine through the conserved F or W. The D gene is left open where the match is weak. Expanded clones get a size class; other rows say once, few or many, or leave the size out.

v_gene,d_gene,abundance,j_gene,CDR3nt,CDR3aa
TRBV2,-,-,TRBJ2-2,TGTGCCAGCCGGGATGCGGGGCCTGCGAACACCGGGGAGCTGTTTTTT,CASRDAGPANTGELFF
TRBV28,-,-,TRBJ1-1,TGTGCCAGTACTACGGACACTGAAGCTTTCTTT,CASTTDTEAFF
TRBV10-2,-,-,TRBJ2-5,TGCGCCAGCAGTGAGTCTACTGTGCGAGGGACCCAGTACTTC,CASSESTVRGTQYF
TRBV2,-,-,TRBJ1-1,TGTGCCAGCAGGGTTGAGGGGGTAAACACTGAAGCTTTCTTT,CASRVEGVNTEAFF
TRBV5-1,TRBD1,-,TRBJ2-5,TGCGCCAGCAGCCGCCTCACAGGGGACCAAGAGACCCAGTACTTC,CASSRLTGDQETQYF
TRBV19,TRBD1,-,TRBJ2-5,TGTGCCAGTAGTCCACAGGGGATACAAGAGACCCAGTACTTC,CASSPQGIQETQYF
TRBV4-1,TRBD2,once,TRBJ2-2,TGCGCCAGCAGCCAAGAGCGCCTAGCGGGGAAGTACGGGGAGCTGTTTTTT,CASSQERLAGKYGELFF
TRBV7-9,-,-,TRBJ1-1,TGTGCCAGCAGCCTGCATCGGGAGAACACTGAAGCTTTCTTT,CASSLHRENTEAFF
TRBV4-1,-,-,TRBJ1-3,TGCGCCAGCAGCCAAATATTCTCGACAGGCCTCTCTGGAAACACCATATATTTT,CASSQIFSTGLSGNTIYF
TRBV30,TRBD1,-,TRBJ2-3,TGTGCCTGGAGTGTAGGGGGCGCGGCAGATACGCAGTATTTT,CAWSVGGAADTQYF
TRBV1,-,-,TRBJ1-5,TGCACCAGCAGCCAAGATGCGTCAGCAGGATTTAGCAATCAGCCCCAGCATTTT,CTSSQDASAGFSNQPQHF
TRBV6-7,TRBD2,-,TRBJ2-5,TGTGCCAGCAGTAAGACTAGCGGGCTCCAAGAGACCCAGTACTTC,CASSKTSGLQETQYF
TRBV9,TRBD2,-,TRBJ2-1,TGTGCCAGCAGCGTAGTTAGCGGGGGGGCCAATGAGCAGTTCTTC,CASSVVSGGANEQFF
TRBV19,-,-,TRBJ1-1,TGTGCCAGTAGTATCGGGAGCCCCTTGAACACTGAAGCTTTCTTT,CASSIGSPLNTEAFF
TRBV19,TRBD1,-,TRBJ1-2,TGTGCCAGTAGTATCGACAGGGGAGCTCGGGGCTACACCTTC,CASSIDRGARGYTF
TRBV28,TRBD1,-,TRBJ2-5,TGTGCCAGCAGGACAGGGGAATTCCAAGAGACCCAGTACTTC,CASRTGEFQETQYF
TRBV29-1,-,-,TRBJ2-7,TGCAGCGTTGAAGACCCGAGGGATAGGTACGAGCAGTACTTC,CSVEDPRDRYEQYF
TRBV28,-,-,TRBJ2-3,TGTGCCAGCAGTTCCCGAGGGGATACGCAGTATTTT,CASSSRGDTQYF
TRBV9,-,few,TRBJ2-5,TGTGCCAGCAGCGTGGGGGGACGAGAGACCCAGTACTTC,CASSVGGRETQYF
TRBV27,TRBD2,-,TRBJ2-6,TGTGCCAGCAGGCGGACTAGCGGGGGGTCCGACTCTGGGGCCAACGTCCTGACTTTC,CASRRTSGGSDSGANVLTF
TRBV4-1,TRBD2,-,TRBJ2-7,TGCGCCAGCAGCCAAGCCGGACTAGCGGGAGAAACGAGCTCCTACGAGCAGTACTTC,CASSQAGLAGETSSYEQYF
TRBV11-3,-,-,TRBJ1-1,TGTGCCAGCAGCTTTGGCAGGGTTAACACTGAAGCTTTCTTT,CASSFGRVNTEAFF
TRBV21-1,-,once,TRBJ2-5,TGTGCCAGCAGCGGGCGGGACAGACCGGGAGAGACCCAGTACTTC,CASSGRDRPGETQYF
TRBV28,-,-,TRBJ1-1,TGTGCCAGCAGTTTAGCTCGTGGCAGGCCGAACACTGAAGCTTTCTTT,CASSLARGRPNTEAFF
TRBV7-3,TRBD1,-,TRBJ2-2,TGTGCCAGCAGCTTGAGGGACAGGGGAACCGGGGAGCTGTTTTTT,CASSLRDRGTGELFF
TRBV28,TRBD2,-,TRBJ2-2,TGTGCCAGCACCGTTAGCGGGAGAGGGGCCGGGGAGCTGTTTTTT,CASTVSGRGAGELFF
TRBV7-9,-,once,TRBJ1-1,TGTGCCAGCAGCTTAGATGGGAGCACTGAAGCTTTCTTT,CASSLDGSTEAFF
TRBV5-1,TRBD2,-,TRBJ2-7,TGCGCCAGCAGCGTAACTAGCGGGGATTCCTACGAGCAGTACTTC,CASSVTSGDSYEQYF
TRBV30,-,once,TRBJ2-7,TGTGCCTGGAGGGCTCGGGGTACCTGGGAGCAGTACTTC,CAWRARGTWEQYF